This T cell receptor beta chain originates from a study of CD8 T cells in Susac syndrome. An amount of RNA that ranged from roughly 0.5 to 1 ug was reverse transcribed with random hexamers. Via MiXCR, TCRdb re-called the immunoSEQ multiplex PCR reads, giving one row per CDR3 protein. In the table there are 160,000 or so distinct CDR3 sequences, 85% to 95% of which are singletons. V was shortened by 5 bases and J by 6 bases, with 16 bases between the two germline ends. The CDR3 runs to 14 residues. The germline gives CDR1 SEHNR, CDR2 FQNEAQ (reference sequence). The sequenced target, TCR beta, came from blood CD8+ and CD4+ T cells. FACS was used to enrich TEMRA cells, whereas the CD8+ and CD4+ T cells were obtained by negative isolation.

The source of this sequence is a human donor with multiple sclerosis. Sequenced material: CD8+ T cells from PBMCs. J is TRBJ1-1 and V is TRBV7-9, with TRBD1 as a possible D gene (6 bases). The CDR3 nucleotides are TGTGCCAGCAGCCCCGGGGGGGGCCGCGCTGAAGCTTTCTTT. Protein: CASSPGGGRAEAFF.